Below are 18 T cell receptor beta chains sequenced from a single sample in a study of T cells in Graves' hyperthyroidism and ophthalmopathy. RNA transcripts yielded amplified TCR beta CDR3 regions. A first-round RT-PCR of the TCR CDR3 used the HTBI primer set. TCRdb analysed the multiplex PCR reads with MiXCR anew, one entry per CDR3 protein. There are about 400,000 distinct CDR3 sequences in the sample; around 15% occur only once, and roughly 13% lies in the top ten. Input material: blood. Receptor source: a man younger than 35 with Graves' ophthalmopathy.

This sequence joins TRBV5-1 and TRBJ2-3, with a tentative D call TRBD1 (6 bases). From germline, CDR1 is SGHRS and CDR2 YFSETQ. V was cut by 1 base and J by 4 bases, with 13 bases left in between. This CDR3 is 15 amino acids long. This chain's CDR3 is CASSLFGGSSDTQYF. The DNA of the CDR3 is TGCGCCAGCAGCTTGTTTGGGGGCTCCTCAGATACGCAGTATTTT.

This clonotype was seen repeatedly, ten times or more. The rearrangement links TRBV27 to TRBJ1-1; D not resolved. V was trimmed by 1 base and J by 8 bases, leaving 17 bases between them. The CDR3 has 15 residues. Germline V gives CDR1 MNHEY, CDR2 SMNVEV (reference sequence). The CDR3 DNA sequence: TGTGCCAGCAGTTTATTCGGCCAGATCCCTTCGGAAGCTTTCTTT. Encoded protein: CASSLFGQIPSEAFF.

The J gene is TRBJ1-2, the V gene TRBV9; 7 nucleotides line up with TRBD1. The CDR3 is made up of 15 amino acids. Germline-derived CDR1 and CDR2 are SGDLS and YYNGEE. Trimming removed 4 bases from V and 3 bases from J; junction bases left unmatched: 9. The CDR3 region is CASSPGGGGHYGYTF. The DNA of the CDR3 is TGTGCCAGCAGCCCCGGGGGAGGGGGCCACTATGGCTACACCTTC. Full variable domain (outside the CDR3, taken from reference TRBV9 and TRBJ1-2): DSGVTQTPKHLITATGQRVTLRCSPRSGDLSVYWYQQSLDQGLQFLIQYYNGEERAKGNILERFSAQQFPDLHSELNLSSLELGDSALYFCASSPGGGGHYGYTFGSGTRLTVV.

The sample holds many counts of this clonotype. J is TRBJ2-1 and V is TRBV27; the D is unclear. The CDR3 contains 16 residues. Deletions cut 5 bases from V and 8 bases from J, with 22 bases between. Germline CDR1 MNHEY, CDR2 SMNVEV (reference sequence). The CDR3 spells CASSGRRLGTSYEQFF. Written as DNA, the CDR3 is TGTGCCAGCAGTGGACGTCGCCTAGGCACCTCTTATGAGCAGTTCTTC.

Many counts were recorded for this clonotype. This chain uses TRBV14 with TRBJ2-3; perhaps TRBD2 as D (5 bases). This CDR3 is built from 17 residues. The germline CDR1 and CDR2 sequences are SGHDN and FVKESK. The V end was cut by 1 base, the J end by 5 bases, with 19 bases between. The CDR3 loop is CASSQVRRGSRGDTQYF. The CDR3 DNA reads as TGTGCCAGCAGCCAAGTCCGTCGCGGGTCCCGGGGAGATACGCAGTATTTT.

This clonotype showed up many times. The chain links TRBV7-8 to TRBJ2-1, with TRBD2 identical over 13 bases. V trimming: 4 bases; J trimming: 5 bases; junction bases outside the gene matches: 8. Germline lookup yields CDR1 SGHVS and CDR2 FQNEAQ. CDR3 length equals 17 residues. The CDR3 region has the DNA TGTGCCAGCAGCTCTAGGTGGACTAGCGGGGGCCACAATGAGCAGTTCTTC. Translated: CASSSRWTSGGHNEQFF.

This clonotype was seen more than once but under ten times. The chain couples TRBV6-2 or TRBV6-3 to TRBJ1-1, with unresolved D. The length of the CDR3 is 11 residues. V was clipped by 8 bases and J by 4 bases, with 8 bases between them. Germline V gene data show CDR1 as MNHEY and CDR2 as SVGEGT. DNA of the CDR3: TGTGCCAGCGTGGGCCTCACTGAAGCTTTCTTT. This sequence encodes CASVGLTEAFF.

Regarding this clonotype: A single base separates this from a much larger clone, so it may be a read error. This chain connects TRBV2 to TRBJ1-4; D perhaps matches TRBD1 (5 bases). V was shortened by 10 bases and J by 4 bases, with 16 bases between the two germline ends. CDR3 length: 14 amino acids. The germline V gene encodes CDR1 SNHLY and CDR2 FYNNEI. The DNA for the CDR3 is TGTGCCAACAGCTTGGAGGGGAATAATGAAAAACTGTTTTTT. As protein: CANSLEGNNEKLFF.

The chain couples TRBV28 to TRBJ1-4; 10 positions match TRBD1. The junction had 12 bases not matched to a gene; V was cut back by 7 bases and J by 10 bases. Germline V gene lookup returns CDR1 MDHEN and CDR2 SYDVKM. This CDR3 contains 15 residues. CDR3 nucleotides: TGTGCCAGCATATTATCCGGGACAGGGGATGGAAAACTGTTTTTT. It yields the protein CASILSGTGDGKLFF. The full variable domain, rest sourced from reference TRBV28 and TRBJ1-4, is DVKVTQSSRYLVKRTGEKVFLECVQDMDHENMFWYRQDPGLGLRLIYFSYDVKMKEKGDIPEGYSVSREKKERFSLILESASTNQTSMYLCASILSGTGDGKLFFGSGTQLSVL.

V is TRBV18 and J is TRBJ2-5, with D unresolved. From germline, CDR1 is KGHSH and CDR2 LQKENI. V lost 4 bases to trimming and J lost 4 bases, with 19 bases between them. The CDR3 consists of 16 residues. In nucleotides, the CDR3 is TGTGCCAGCTCACTATTATCCCAAACGCCCGGAGAGACCCAGTACTTC. It yields the protein CASSLLSQTPGETQYF.

There are many counts of this clonotype. The chain links TRBV29-1 to TRBJ2-3; weak D call: TRBD2 (6 bases). CDR1 SQVTM and CDR2 ANQGSEA come from the germline V gene. V gave up 6 bases and J gave up 6 bases, with 19 bases separating them. This CDR3 is built from 14 residues. In DNA form, the CDR3 reads TGCAGCGTGAGCCCACGGGACTTTGGGGATACGCAGTATTTT. Protein sequence: CSVSPRDFGDTQYF.

The chain combines TRBV11-2 with TRBJ2-7; 11 nucleotides match TRBD2. Germline V gene lookup returns CDR1 SGHAT and CDR2 FQNNGV. With V trimmed by 5 bases and J by 6 bases, 12 bases remained unmatched. There are 16 residues in the CDR3. The CDR3 nucleotides are TGTGCCAGCAGCCCGAGACTAGCGGGGACAGAGCGCGAGCAGTACTTC. Its protein product is CASSPRLAGTEREQYF.

This clonotype was recorded a few times. This chain joins TRBV19 and TRBJ2-7; 8 bases match TRBD1. With 5 bases clipped from V and 3 bases from J, the junction kept 6 bases outside the gene matches. Germline CDR1 reads LNHDA; CDR2 reads SQIVND (reference sequence). The CDR3 has 14 residues. In DNA form, the CDR3 reads TGTGCCAGTAGTCGTGGGGGACAGGACTACGAGCAGTACTTC. It encodes CASSRGGQDYEQYF.

This clonotype was seen at least ten times. CDR3 nucleotides: TGTGCCAGCAGTTGGGAGTGGAGACAGGGGGTTGATACGCAGTATTTT. Protein product: CASSWEWRQGVDTQYF. The rearrangement uses TRBV6-1 and TRBJ2-3; the match to TRBD1 covers 9 bases. The CDR3 has 16 residues. Germline loops: CDR1 MNHNS, CDR2 SASEGT. V lost 5 bases, J lost 6 bases, and 12 bases stayed unmatched.

The V gene is TRBV24-1, the J gene TRBJ2-5; 12 bases align to TRBD2. The CDR3 runs to 16 residues. J lost 2 bases, V lost 4 bases, and 4 bases had no gene match. Germline V gives CDR1 KGHDR, CDR2 SFDVKD. CDR3 coding DNA: TGTGCCACCAGTGAAGCTAGCGGGAGGGGTCAAGAGACCCAGTACTTC. It is translated as CATSEASGRGQETQYF.

The chain combines TRBV5-1 with TRBJ2-7; 7 bases line up with TRBD2. In germline, CDR1 is SGHRS, CDR2 YFSETQ. CDR3 length: 17 residues. Germline trimming cut 1 base from V and 7 bases from J; bases unmatched to any gene: 17. CDR3 in amino acids: CASSLSTGTTSLGEQYF. The CDR3 DNA reads as TGCGCCAGCAGCTTGTCAACCGGGACTACCTCGTTAGGGGAGCAGTACTTC. Variable domain in full (rest from reference TRBV5-1 and TRBJ2-7): KAGVTQTPRYLIKTRGQQVTLSCSPISGHRSVSWYQQTPGQGLQFLFEYFSETQRNKGNFPGRFSGRQFSNSRSEMNVSTLELGDSALYLCASSLSTGTTSLGEQYFGPGTRLTVT.

The chain uses TRBV10-3 and TRBJ1-5, with D possibly being TRBD1 (5 bases). Germline loops: CDR1 ENHRY, CDR2 SYGVKD. V was pared by 6 bases and J by 0 bases, with 9 bases between. This CDR3 contains 14 residues. CDR3 region: CAIRATDSNQPQHF. The CDR3 bases are TGTGCCATCAGGGCGACAGATAGCAATCAGCCCCAGCATTTT.

The rearrangement uses TRBV9 and TRBJ2-7; tentative D call: TRBD2 (5 bases). CDR1 SGDLS and CDR2 YYNGEE come from the germline V gene. Trimming cost V 0 bases and J 7 bases, with 14 bases left between them. The CDR3 is made up of 14 amino acids. CDR3 amino acids: CASSVDLWRGEQYF. The CDR3 DNA is TGTGCCAGCAGCGTAGATTTATGGCGCGGGGAGCAGTACTTC.